The 29 T cell receptor beta chains below all came from one sample that was sequenced in a study of shared clonotypes between healthy human individuals. Method: immunoSEQ multiplex PCR; TCRdb's copy keeps in-frame clones and lacks some. The sample has about 1.1 million clones, around 82% seen once; the top ten hold 0.5% to 0.65%. The specimen sequenced was memory CD4+ T cells from PBMCs. The subset denotes: CD45RA-negative fraction. Receptors originate from a man in his late teens or twenties in good health. Some clones in this sample may be carry-over from other donors' samples.

The V call is TRBV28, the J call TRBJ1-3, with a possible D match to TRBD1 (5 bases). The germline V and J ends were trimmed by 3 bases and 4 bases, with 16 bases remaining between them. The CDR3 has 16 amino acids. Looked up from germline, CDR1 is MDHEN and CDR2 is SYDVKM. The CDR3 DNA follows: TGTGCCAGCAGTTTCCCTGGCTTTGGGGGAGGAAACACCATATATTTT. Translation: CASSFPGFGGGNTIYF.

The V and J genes are TRBV11-1 and TRBJ2-5, with D maybe TRBD2 (5 bases). Trimming took 4 bases from V and 2 from J, leaving 14 bases between them. CDR1 is SGHAT, CDR2 FQDESV, per germline (reference sequence). The CDR3 runs to 15 residues. The CDR3, as DNA: TGTGCCAGCAGCTCACCTCGGAGCGGTCAAGAGACCCAGTACTTC. Protein: CASSSPRSGQETQYF.

The J gene is TRBJ1-2, the V gene TRBV5-6; D not resolved. V shed 5 bases and J shed 9 bases, with 17 bases lying between them. Germline CDR1 is SGHDT and CDR2 is YYEEEE. This CDR3 contains 13 residues. CDR3: CASSSTGWESYTF. Written as DNA, the CDR3 is TGTGCCAGCAGTTCGACGGGGTGGGAAAGCTACACCTTC.

In this sample, this clone turned up a few times. V is TRBV30 and J is TRBJ1-1; the D is unclear. Germline V CDR1 and CDR2: GTSNPN, SVGIG (reference sequence). V was pared by 2 bases and J by 4 bases, with 8 bases between. The CDR3 has 12 amino acids. The CDR3 loop is CAWSSGSTEAFF. CDR3 in DNA: TGTGCCTGGAGTTCTGGCTCCACTGAAGCTTTCTTT.

The rearrangement joins TRBV7-8 to TRBJ1-2; a possible D gene is TRBD1 (6 bases). CDR1 and CDR2 (germline): SGHVS, FQNEAQ. Trimming left V 5 bases short and J 9 bases short, with 22 bases between. This CDR3 is built from 15 residues. CDR3 nucleotide sequence: TGTGCCAGCAGCCCCAACAGGGATAACTTCGAGCGCTACACCTTC. It codes for CASSPNRDNFERYTF.

The chain links TRBV15 to TRBJ2-5; D uncertain. Trimming cost V 0 bases and J 7 bases, with 18 bases left between them. Per germline, CDR1 LNHNV and CDR2 YYDKDF (reference sequence). The CDR3 sequence is 16 residues long. CDR3 in DNA: TGTGCCACCAGCAGAGATCTTGGCGCTTCCCTGGGGACCCAGTACTTC. It codes for CATSRDLGASLGTQYF.

The V gene is TRBV5-6, the J gene TRBJ1-2, with TRBD1 as a possible D gene (6 bases). V lost 4 bases to trimming and J lost 4 bases, with 14 bases between them. CDR3 length: 14 amino acids. Germline loops: CDR1 SGHDT, CDR2 YYEEEE. For the CDR3, the DNA is TGTGCCAGCAGCCTCGTCAGGGGAGGCTATGGCTACACCTTC. This sequence encodes CASSLVRGGYGYTF.

The chain combines TRBV28 with TRBJ2-7, with 7 bases lining up with TRBD2. CDR1 and CDR2 from the germline V gene are MDHEN and SYDVKM. V shed 6 bases and J 7 bases; nucleotides not matched to a gene: 6. The CDR3 has 12 amino acids. CDR3 loop: CASSRTSPEQYF. The DNA of the CDR3 is TGTGCCAGCAGCCGGACTAGTCCAGAGCAGTACTTC. Drawing the rest from reference TRBV28 and TRBJ2-7, the complete variable domain is DVKVTQSSRYLVKRTGEKVFLECVQDMDHENMFWYRQDPGLGLRLIYFSYDVKMKEKGDIPEGYSVSREKKERFSLILESASTNQTSMYLCASSRTSPEQYFGPGTRLTVT.

The gene calls are TRBV5-4 and TRBJ2-3; TRBD2 agrees at 13 bases. The V and J ends lost 4 bases and 4 bases, in that order; junction bases with no gene match: 3. The CDR3 covers 15 residues. Germline-derived CDR1 and CDR2 are SGHNT and YYREEE (reference sequence). In DNA form, the CDR3 reads TGTGCCAGCAGCGATGGACTAGCGGGAGCAGATACGCAGTATTTT. It codes for CASSDGLAGADTQYF.

The V call is TRBV5-1, the J call TRBJ2-1, with D perhaps matching TRBD1 (5 bases). Germline-derived CDR1 and CDR2 are SGHRS and YFSETQ. V lost 0 bases and J lost 3, with 16 bases in between. This CDR3 region has 17 residues. Here the CDR3 reads CASSLESRAIIYNEQFF. CDR3 coding DNA: TGCGCCAGCAGCTTGGAGTCCAGGGCGATCATCTACAATGAGCAGTTCTTC.

The V and J genes are TRBV2 and TRBJ2-2; D remains ambiguous. Germline V gene lookup returns CDR1 SNHLY and CDR2 FYNNEI. The CDR3 totals 14 residues. Trimming took 6 bases from V and 4 from J, leaving 12 bases between them. In DNA, the CDR3 is TGTGCCAGCAGGGCCCACCCGGGCACCGGGGAGCTGTTTTTT. Its protein is CASRAHPGTGELFF.

The chain recombines TRBV29-1 with TRBJ1-2, with 8 nucleotides matching TRBD1. V lost 4 bases, J lost 8 bases, and 9 bases stayed unmatched. CDR1 and CDR2 (germline): SQVTM, ANQGSEA. The CDR3 has 13 amino acids. The CDR3 coding sequence is TGCAGCGTTGTACCGGCAGGGGGCAGAGGCTACACCTTC. It translates to CSVVPAGGRGYTF.

This chain joins TRBV19 and TRBJ2-7; D tentatively reads TRBD1 or TRBD2 (5 bases each). Germline V gives CDR1 LNHDA, CDR2 SQIVND (reference sequence). The V gene lost 5 bases and the J gene lost 3 bases, with 14 bases spanning the gap. This CDR3 contains 14 residues. CDR3 region: CASSSAGASYEQYF. In nucleotides, the CDR3 is TGTGCCAGTAGTTCTGCCGGGGCGAGCTACGAGCAGTACTTC.

The J gene is TRBJ2-5, the V gene TRBV11-3, with D possibly called TRBD1 or TRBD2 (5 bases each). CDR1 is SGHNT, CDR2 YENEEA, per germline. V lost 5 bases, J lost 5 bases, and 18 bases lay in between. The CDR3 totals 15 residues. CDR3 protein: CASSPTGAYGETQYF. The CDR3 DNA reads as TGTGCCAGCAGCCCAACCGGGGCCTATGGGGAGACCCAGTACTTC.

The rearrangement links TRBV4-3 to TRBJ1-2; D possibly corresponds to TRBD1 (5 bases). The CDR3 sequence is 14 residues long. From germline, CDR1 is LGHNA and CDR2 YSLEER. Deletions cut 6 bases from V and 3 bases from J, with 14 bases between. DNA of the CDR3: TGCGCCAGCAGACGCTGGGGCGAGGACTATGGCTACACCTTC. Translated: CASRRWGEDYGYTF.

The CDR3 spells CASRPGGLNTEAFF. CDR3 sequence (DNA): TGTGCCAGCAGGCCTGGGGGCCTGAACACTGAAGCTTTCTTT. The chain uses TRBV28 and TRBJ1-1; TRBD1 is a possible D gene (6 bases). In germline, CDR1 is MDHEN, CDR2 SYDVKM. Trimming stripped 6 bases from V and 0 bases from J, with 11 bases between. The CDR3 totals 14 residues.

V and J are TRBV21-1 and TRBJ1-1; the table's D gene call, TRBD1, was not cross checked with the DNA. TRBV21-1 is a known pseudogene. The length of the CDR3 is 17 residues. CDR3 nucleotide sequence: TGTGCCAGCAGCTCCCCCGCCAGTAGGGGGCTGAACACTGAAGCTTTCTTT. Translation: CASSSPASRGLNTEAFF.

CDR3 nucleotide sequence: TGTGCCAGCAGCTTAAGCAGGGCCACAGATACGCAGTATTTT. It yields the protein CASSLSRATDTQYF. This chain joins TRBV11-3 and TRBJ2-3, with D perhaps matching TRBD1 (5 bases). Germline V gives CDR1 SGHNT, CDR2 YENEEA. The CDR3 runs to 14 residues. V shed 2 bases and J shed 2 bases, with 8 bases lying between them.

The chain couples TRBV5-1 to TRBJ2-5, with 10 bases that match TRBD1. V was clipped by 3 bases and J by 1 base; unmatched bases: 0. The CDR3 totals 14 residues. Germline assignment: CDR1 SGHRS and CDR2 YFSETQ. CDR3 amino acids: CASSWTGGQETQYF. In DNA, the CDR3 is TGCGCCAGCAGCTGGACAGGGGGCCAAGAGACCCAGTACTTC.

The rearrangement links TRBV29-1 to TRBJ2-1, with TRBD2 matching over 8 bases. The V gene end was trimmed by 7 bases and the J gene end by 8 bases; junction bases not matched to a gene: 10. CDR1 and CDR2 from the germline V gene are SQVTM and ANQGSEA. This CDR3 has 13 residues. In DNA form, the CDR3 reads TGCAGCGGCATACCGGGACTAGTCGATGAGCAGTTCTTC. Translation gives CSGIPGLVDEQFF.

This clone was found a few times. CDR3 in DNA: TGTGCCAGCAGCGTTACGCCCCTGGGGCAGTACTTC. This sequence encodes CASSVTPLGQYF. V is TRBV11-3 and J is TRBJ2-7, with D hard to call. CDR3 length: 12 residues. Between the trimmed V and J ends, which lost 5 bases and 9 bases, there was a span of 14 bases. Germline lookup yields CDR1 SGHNT and CDR2 YENEEA.

The chain couples TRBV5-4 to TRBJ2-1; D remains ambiguous. Germline V gene data show CDR1 as SGHNT and CDR2 as YYREEE (reference sequence). Trimming cost V 1 base and J 5 bases, with 10 bases left between them. The CDR3 spans 14 residues. This CDR3 reads CASSLSLPNNEQFF. The DNA for the CDR3 is TGTGCCAGCAGCTTGTCCCTACCGAACAATGAGCAGTTCTTC.

CDR3 nucleotides: TGTGCCAGCAGCTTCGGCCTCCTGTCCTCCTACGAGCAGTACTTC. Protein product: CASSFGLLSSYEQYF. This chain links TRBV5-4 with TRBJ2-7, with D uncertain. CDR1 is SGHNT, CDR2 YYREEE, per germline (reference sequence). CDR3 length equals 15 residues. Trimming took off 2 bases at V and 0 bases at J, with 12 bases between the two ends.

The gene calls are TRBV5-1 and TRBJ1-4; perhaps TRBD1 as D (6 bases). Germline CDR1 is SGHRS and CDR2 is YFSETQ. The V gene lost 6 bases and the J gene lost 5 bases, with 14 bases spanning the gap. The CDR3 totals 14 residues. The chain's CDR3 is CASKPGQINEKLFF. In DNA, the CDR3 is TGCGCCAGCAAACCGGGACAAATAAATGAAAAACTGTTTTTT. The whole variable domain, filled in from reference TRBV5-1 and TRBJ1-4, reads KAGVTQTPRYLIKTRGQQVTLSCSPISGHRSVSWYQQTPGQGLQFLFEYFSETQRNKGNFPGRFSGRQFSNSRSEMNVSTLELGDSALYLCASKPGQINEKLFFGSGTQLSVL.

This chain links TRBV10-3 with TRBJ2-1; TRBD2 might be the D (6 bases). This CDR3 contains 14 residues. Trimming stripped 6 bases from V and 9 bases from J, with 18 bases between. Germline V gene lookup returns CDR1 ENHRY and CDR2 SYGVKD. The CDR3 loop reads CAISQGLGTGEQFF. Written as DNA, the CDR3 is TGTGCCATCAGCCAGGGACTTGGGACGGGTGAGCAGTTCTTC.

The chain links TRBV4-1 to TRBJ2-1; D may correspond to TRBD1 or TRBD2 (6 bases each). This CDR3 has 16 residues. The germline gives CDR1 MGHRA, CDR2 YSYEKL. Trimming stripped 4 bases from V and 7 bases from J, with 20 bases between. The DNA for the CDR3 is TGCGCCAGCAGCCTGAGAGGGGGGATTGTAAGGAATGAGCAGTTCTTC. This translates into CASSLRGGIVRNEQFF.

This sequence joins TRBV7-3 and TRBJ2-1; D is tentatively TRBD1 or TRBD2 (6 bases each). Germline V gene lookup returns CDR1 SGHTA and CDR2 FQGTGA. V lost 2 bases and J lost 7, with 21 bases in between. This CDR3 is 17 amino acids long. Here the CDR3 DNA reads TGTGCCAGCAGCTTATTTGGCGGGACTGTAAGGGGGAATGAGCAGTTCTTC. Residues: CASSLFGGTVRGNEQFF.

The chain links TRBV4-1 to TRBJ2-1; D is ambiguous. The V gene's germline CDR1 is MGHRA and CDR2 YSYEKL. The CDR3 sequence is 14 residues long. V dropped 0 bases and J dropped 9 bases, with 12 bases sitting between them. For the CDR3, the DNA is TGCGCCAGCAGCCAAGAAAAGGATAGGAGTGAGCAGTTCTTC. This translates into CASSQEKDRSEQFF.

V is TRBV7-9 and J is TRBJ2-7; a weak D match, TRBD1 (6 bases). The CDR3 runs to 15 residues. The V gene lost 5 bases and the J gene lost 6 bases, with 20 bases spanning the gap. Germline-derived CDR1 and CDR2 are SEHNR and FQNEAQ (reference sequence). The CDR3 here is CASSPQGPSFGEQYF. CDR3 sequence (DNA): TGTGCCAGCAGCCCACAGGGTCCCAGCTTCGGCGAGCAGTACTTC. The full variable domain, in which reference TRBV7-9 and TRBJ2-7 provide the parts outside the CDR3, is DTGVSQNPRHKITKRGQNVTFRCDPISEHNRLYWYRQTLGQGPEFLTYFQNEAQLEKSRLLSDRFSAERPKGSFSTLEIQRTEQGDSAMYLCASSPQGPSFGEQYFGPGTRLTVT.